The rows below give T cell receptor beta chains drawn from one sample of a study of cytomegalovirus exposure and HLA in healthy donors. TCRdb's copy holds only in-frame clones and misses some; the assay was immunoSEQ multiplex PCR. In the table there are approximately 170,000 clones, 82% of which are singletons. Material for sequencing was PBMCs. All receptors come from a male donor in good health and CMV-seronegative. CDR3s include the opening cysteine and the closing phenylalanine or tryptophan. The D gene is left open where the match is weak. Only part of the rows carry a size: once, few, many, or a class if the clone is expanded.

j_call | v_call | clone_size | d_call | cdr3_nt | cdr3_aa
TRBJ1-6 | TRBV27 | NA | TRBD1 | TGTGCCAGCAGTTCCTACAGGGGTAATTCACCCCTCCACTTT | CASSSYRGNSPLHF
TRBJ1-4 | TRBV7-8 | NA | NA | TGTGCCAGCAGCCCCATGTGGGCAGGGCCGAATGAAAAACTGTTTTTT | CASSPMWAGPNEKLFF
TRBJ1-2 | TRBV5-4 | few | TRBD1 | TGTGCCAGCAGCTTACCGACAGGGGGGAGTGGCTACACCTTC | CASSLPTGGSGYTF
TRBJ1-4 | TRBV7-9 | NA | NA | TGTGCCAGCAGCTTAGCAGGGGATAATGAAAAACTGTTTTTT | CASSLAGDNEKLFF
TRBJ1-6 | TRBV27 | NA | NA | TGTGCCAGCAGTGAGGACGGAGGGAACAGAGGGTCCTATAATTCACCCCTCCACTTT | CASSEDGGNRGSYNSPLHF
TRBJ2-3 | TRBV7-9 | NA | NA | TGTGCCAGCATCCCCCTGGCGGCTAGCACAGATACGCAGTATTTT | CASIPLAASTDTQYF
TRBJ1-5 | TRBV2 | NA | NA | TGTGCCAGCACCGCAAGCCCAGCGGTGGGGGGGCACGGTCAGCCCCAGCATTTT | CASTASPAVGGHGQPQHF
TRBJ2-1 | TRBV5-6 | NA | TRBD2 | TGTGCCAGCAGCTTGGGGACTAGCAAGTACAATGAGCAGTTCTTC | CASSLGTSKYNEQFF
TRBJ1-2 | TRBV7-9 | NA | TRBD1 | TGTGCCAGCAGCTTAGTGTGGGACAGGGACCGTGGTGGCTACACCTTC | CASSLVWDRDRGGYTF
TRBJ2-1 | TRBV13 | NA | TRBD2 | TGTGCCAGCAGCTTGCGGGGGGATTACAATGAGCAGTTCTTC | CASSLRGDYNEQFF
TRBJ2-7 | TRBV29-1 | NA | NA | TGCAGCGTTAGAGGGACTTACTCCTACAAGCAGTACTTC | CSVRGTYSYKQYF
TRBJ2-3 | TRBV19 | NA | TRBD2 | TGTGCCAGTAGTATGCGGGAGGGGACAGCCGTTAGCACAGATACGCAGTATTTT | CASSMREGTAVSTDTQYF
TRBJ1-4 | TRBV15 | NA | TRBD1 | TGTGCCACCAGCACAGGGGCCCGGGCAGGGGGTACTGAAAAACTGTTTTTT | CATSTGARAGGTEKLFF
TRBJ2-1 | TRBV2 | NA | TRBD2 | TGTGCCAGCGGAGCGGGGGGGCTAATATACAATGAGCAGTTCTTC | CASGAGGLIYNEQFF
TRBJ1-5 | TRBV6-1 | NA | TRBD1 | TGTGCCAGCAGCTTAGACAGGGGGAGCAATCAGCCCCAGCATTTT | CASSLDRGSNQPQHF
TRBJ1-2 | TRBV11-2 | NA | TRBD1 | TGTGGCACGACGGACAGGGGAAACTATGGCTACACCTTC | CGTTDRGNYGYTF
TRBJ1-5 | TRBV10-2 | NA | TRBD1 | TGCGCCAGCAAAGTGACAGGGAACCAGCCCCAGCATTTT | CASKVTGNQPQHF
TRBJ2-7 | TRBV11-2 | few | TRBD1 | TGTGCCAGCAGCCCTGGACAGGGACGCGAGCAGTACTTC | CASSPGQGREQYF
TRBJ2-2 | TRBV11-3 | NA | TRBD1 | TGTGCCAGCAGCCAACAGGGGGGCGAGGAGCTGTTTTTT | CASSQQGGEELFF
TRBJ1-5 | TRBV28 | NA | NA | TGTGCCAGCGGTCCTCGGAGACAGCCCCAGCATTTT | CASGPRRQPQHF
TRBJ2-2 | TRBV11-2 | NA | NA | TGTGCCAGCAGCTTCGGCAGGAATTCCGGGGAGCTGTTTTTT | CASSFGRNSGELFF
TRBJ2-3 | TRBV5-4 | NA | NA | TGTGCCAGCGGTCAGGGCTACACAGATACGCAGTATTTT | CASGQGYTDTQYF
TRBJ1-1 | TRBV6-6 | NA | NA | TGTGCCAGCAGTACGGGGGACACTGAAGCTTTCTTT | CASSTGDTEAFF
TRBJ2-3 | TRBV9 | NA | TRBD2 | TGTGCCAGCAGCGTAGCAGTTGGGACTAGCTCGGCTTTGACAGATACGCAGTATTTT | CASSVAVGTSSALTDTQYF
TRBJ2-7 | TRBV27 | NA | TRBD2 | TGTGCCAGCAGTTTCGGGGGGGGCGAGCAGTACTTC | CASSFGGGEQYF
TRBJ2-2 | TRBV5-1 | NA | TRBD1 | TGCGCCAGCAGCCCTGGGACAGAAAAAACGGGGGAGCTGTTTTTT | CASSPGTEKTGELFF
TRBJ2-3 | TRBV7-9 | NA | NA | TGTGCCAGCAGCCACCCGCGGGACGCACTAACAGATACGCAGTATTTT | CASSHPRDALTDTQYF
TRBJ2-7 | TRBV4-2 | few | NA | TGTGCCAGCAGCGCGCGGGGAGAGGGCGGCAACGAGCAGTACTTC | CASSARGEGGNEQYF
TRBJ2-5 | TRBV9 | NA | NA | TGTGCCAGCAGCGGAGGACTGACCCGGGAGACCCAGTACTTC | CASSGGLTRETQYF
TRBJ2-1 | TRBV6-4 | NA | TRBD2 | TGTGCCAGCAGTCTTACGACTAGCAGCAATGAGCAGTTCTTC | CASSLTTSSNEQFF
TRBJ2-5 | TRBV5-1 | NA | NA | TGCGCCAGCAGCCCGGCTGGGCGCGAAGAGACCCAGTACTTC | CASSPAGREETQYF
TRBJ2-1 | TRBV29-1 | NA | NA | TGCAGCGTTGAGCGCGGGTGGGAGCAGTTCTTC | CSVERGWEQFF
TRBJ1-2 | TRBV28 | NA | NA | TGTGCCAGCAGTTTAAGGGGCGCTCCAGAGGGCTACACCTTC | CASSLRGAPEGYTF
TRBJ1-1 | TRBV4-2 | NA | NA | TGTGCCAGCAGTCGCGCGACGGGCGGGGGGCGAACGAGCACTGAAGCTTTCTTT | CASSRATGGGRTSTEAFF
TRBJ2-5 | TRBV11-2 | once | NA | TGTGCCAGCAGCCACGGGGGTCAAGAGACCCAGTACTTC | CASSHGGQETQYF
TRBJ1-6 | TRBV4-1 | NA | TRBD1 | TGCGCCAGCAGCCCCCACGGGACAGGGGTCAATTCACCCCTCCACTTT | CASSPHGTGVNSPLHF
TRBJ2-7 | TRBV5-4 | once | TRBD1 | TGTGCCAGCAGCTTGGATGCAGGGGGCGGTCAGCAGTACTTC | CASSLDAGGGQQYF
TRBJ2-5 | TRBV7-8 | NA | NA | TGTGCCAGCAGCCCGCGGGGAGAGACCCAGTACTTC | CASSPRGETQYF
TRBJ1-2 | TRBV4-1 | NA | NA | TGCGCCAGCAGCCAGGAACAGGGTCTTGGCTACACCTTC | CASSQEQGLGYTF
TRBJ1-1 | TRBV7-2 | NA | NA | TGTGCCAGCAGCTTGGAGGGTTTCACTGAAGCTTTCTTT | CASSLEGFTEAFF
TRBJ2-7 | TRBV6-6 | once | NA | TGTGCCAGCAGTTTCGTTGCCTACGAGCAGTACTTC | CASSFVAYEQYF
TRBJ2-3 | TRBV11-2 | NA | TRBD2 | TGTGCCAGCAGCCTAGTCCCGGGACTAGCCCGGGGCACAGATACGCAGTATTTT | CASSLVPGLARGTDTQYF
TRBJ2-3 | TRBV10-3 | NA | NA | TGTGCCATCAGTGACGGGGGTCCTAGCACAGATACGCAGTATTTT | CAISDGGPSTDTQYF